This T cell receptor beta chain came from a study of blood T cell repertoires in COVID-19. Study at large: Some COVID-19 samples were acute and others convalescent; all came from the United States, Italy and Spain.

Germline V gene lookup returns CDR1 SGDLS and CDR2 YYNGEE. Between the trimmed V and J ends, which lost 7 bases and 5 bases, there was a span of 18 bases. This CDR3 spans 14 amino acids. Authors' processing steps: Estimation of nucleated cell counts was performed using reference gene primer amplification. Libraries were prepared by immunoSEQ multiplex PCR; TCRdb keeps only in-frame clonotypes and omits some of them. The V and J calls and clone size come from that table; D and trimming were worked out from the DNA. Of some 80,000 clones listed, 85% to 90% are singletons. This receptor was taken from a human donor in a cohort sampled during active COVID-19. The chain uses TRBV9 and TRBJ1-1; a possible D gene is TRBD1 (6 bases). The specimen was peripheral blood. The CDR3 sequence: CASARRTQGTEAFF. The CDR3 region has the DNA TGTGCCAGCGCCCGTAGGACCCAGGGGACTGAAGCTTTCTTT.